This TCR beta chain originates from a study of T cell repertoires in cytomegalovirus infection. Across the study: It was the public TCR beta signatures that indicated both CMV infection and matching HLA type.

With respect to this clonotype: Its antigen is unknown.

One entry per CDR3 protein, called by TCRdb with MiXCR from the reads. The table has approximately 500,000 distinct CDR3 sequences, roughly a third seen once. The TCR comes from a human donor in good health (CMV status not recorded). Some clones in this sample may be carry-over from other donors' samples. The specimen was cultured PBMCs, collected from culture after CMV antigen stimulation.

The CDR3 loop reads CASRGTSGREGGNGELFF. DNA of the CDR3: TGTGCCAGCAGGGGGACTAGCGGGAGAGAAGGCGGCAACGGGGAGCTGTTTTTT. The genes are TRBV6-2 or TRBV6-3 and TRBJ2-2, with 14 bases that match TRBD2. The length of the CDR3 is 18 residues. CDR1 and CDR2 (germline): MNHEY, SVGEGT. V lost 6 bases, J lost 7 bases, and 13 bases stayed unmatched.